The following is a TCR beta chain sequence with its context. This specimen comes from a study of blood T cell repertoires in COVID-19. Germline V gene lookup returns CDR1 PRHDT and CDR2 FYEKMQ (reference sequence). The CDR3 runs to 13 residues. Trimming shortened V by 1 base and J by 4 bases, and 5 bases separated the two germline ends. Method: immunoSEQ multiplex PCR; TCRdb's copy keeps in-frame clones and lacks some. The sample lists roughly 100,000 clones; about four fifths were seen once. The sample consisted of peripheral blood. The clonotype was recovered from a human donor in a cohort sampled during active COVID-19. The chain recombines TRBV13 with TRBJ1-3; D is unresolved. The CDR3 DNA follows: TGTGCCAGCAGCTTAGCTGTGGGAAACACCATATATTTT. Its protein is CASSLAVGNTIYF.